Given below is one TCR beta chain in context. Trimming took 1 base from V and 4 from J, leaving 10 bases between them. Looked up from germline, CDR1 is SGHTA and CDR2 is FQGNSA. The CDR3 sequence is 14 residues long. These data are taken from a study of OX40 agonist ivuxolimab in advanced cancers. Drawing of blood for sampling happened at baseline, at cycle 4 day 1, and at cycle 7 day 1. The repertoire was sequenced with immunoSEQ multiplex PCR; TCRdb's copy has only in-frame clones and lacks some. The sample shows about 73,000 clones, roughly nine tenths of them seen only once. The receptor comes from an adult with an advanced solid tumor such as melanoma, head and neck, liver or kidney cancer. The source material was CD4+ or CD8+ T cells sorted from blood, sampled in a trial of the OX40 agonist ivuxolimab. The chain employs TRBV7-2 and TRBJ1-2; D remains unclear. CDR3 sequence: CASSLESNGYGYTF. CDR3 in DNA: TGTGCCAGCAGCTTAGAATCTAATGGCTATGGCTACACCTTC.